Below, 5 T cell receptor beta chains from the same sample are listed, as sequenced in a study of cytomegalovirus exposure and HLA in healthy donors. The repertoire was sequenced with immunoSEQ multiplex PCR; TCRdb's copy has only in-frame clones and lacks some. The table records hundreds of thousands of clones, roughly 89% of them present only once. The sample was PBMCs. These receptor sequences come from a woman younger than 30 in good health and CMV-seronegative.

This clone was seen more than once but under ten times. This sequence joins TRBV18 and TRBJ2-7, with D perhaps TRBD2 (6 bases). V lost 0 bases, J lost 1 base, and 10 bases lay in between. Germline V lookup: CDR1 KGHSH, CDR2 LQKENI. The CDR3 is 15 amino acids. The CDR3 here is CASSPPWGVSYEQYF. DNA of the CDR3: TGTGCCAGCTCACCACCGTGGGGGGTTTCCTACGAGCAGTACTTC.

CDR3 protein: CASRTGTGGSNEQFF. CDR3 DNA sequence: TGTGCCAGCAGGACCGGGACAGGGGGCTCCAATGAGCAGTTCTTC. The chain combines TRBV11-2 with TRBJ2-1, with TRBD1 matching 12 bases. J gave up 6 bases and V 6 bases, and 6 bases lay outside the gene matches. Germline loops: CDR1 SGHAT, CDR2 FQNNGV. There are 15 residues in the CDR3.

The rearrangement joins TRBV6-1 to TRBJ2-1, with 12 bases aligning to TRBD2. The CDR3 totals 14 residues. The germline V gene has CDR1 MNHNS and CDR2 SASEGT. V dropped 4 bases and J dropped 7; count of bases not matched to a gene: 2. The CDR3 here is CASSVLAGGNEQFF. The CDR3 DNA is TGTGCCAGCAGTGTCCTAGCGGGAGGGAATGAGCAGTTCTTC.

The chain links TRBV11-1 to TRBJ2-7; tentative D call: TRBD1 (5 bases). The ends were cut back, 2 bases at V and 5 bases at J, with 7 bases in the middle. This CDR3 has 12 amino acids. Germline V gives CDR1 SGHAT, CDR2 FQDESV (reference sequence). CDR3 protein: CASSLSQDEQYF. The CDR3 nucleotides are TGTGCCAGCAGCTTATCACAGGACGAGCAGTACTTC. Drawing the rest from reference TRBV11-1 and TRBJ2-7, the complete variable domain is EAEVAQSPRYKITEKSQAVAFWCDPISGHATLYWYRQILGQGPELLVQFQDESVVDDSQLPKDRFSAERLKGVDSTLKIQPAELGDSAMYLCASSLSQDEQYFGPGTRLTVT.

The genes are TRBV5-1 and TRBJ2-1; 7 bases map to TRBD2. Germline trimming cut 0 bases from V and 2 bases from J; bases unmatched to any gene: 5. Per germline, CDR1 SGHRS and CDR2 YFSETQ. This CDR3 has 16 residues. The chain's CDR3 is CASSLGLAATYNEQFF. The CDR3 DNA reads TGCGCCAGCAGCTTGGGGCTAGCGGCAACCTACAATGAGCAGTTCTTC.